A selection of T cell receptor beta chains follows, all from one sample in a study of post-analysis software for immune sequencing data. Each CDR3 protein gets one entry after TCRdb re-called the PCR reads with MiXCR. The sample consists of about 820,000 distinct CDR3 sequences, approximately 53% of them appearing once. Sequenced: blood. The receptors come from a girl aged 10 to 17 with multiple sclerosis. Both conserved end residues are part of each CDR3. D genes are given only for firm matches. Some rows have no size entry. The others give once, few or many, or a class for an expanded clone.

d_gene	v_gene	j_gene	abundance	CDR3nt	CDR3aa
-	TRBV7-3	TRBJ2-7	-	TGTGCCAGCAGCTTAACGCCCTCTACCCAGTCCTACGAGCAGTACTTC	CASSLTPSTQSYEQYF
-	TRBV20-1	TRBJ2-3	few	TGCAGTGCTAGACCCCGTATAGATACGCAGTATTTT	CSARPRIDTQYF
-	TRBV5-1	TRBJ1-5	-	TGCGCCAGCAGCTTGGTTCCGGATAGCAATCAGCCCCAGCATTTT	CASSLVPDSNQPQHF
TRBD1	TRBV14	TRBJ1-5	-	TGTGCCGGGGGAACAGGGGTTCGGCCCCAGCATTTT	CAGGTGVRPQHF
-	TRBV6-5	TRBJ2-3	-	TGTGCCAGCAGTTATGGGCTGTTGCAGGGAGGTTCCACAGATACGCAGTATTTT	CASSYGLLQGGSTDTQYF
TRBD1	TRBV29-1	TRBJ1-6	few	TGCAGCGTTGAAGGTAGAGGGGGCAATTCACCCCTCCACTTT	CSVEGRGGNSPLHF
-	TRBV20-1	TRBJ2-1	few	TGCAGTGCTAGACTCTACAATGAGCAGTTCTTC	CSARLYNEQFF
-	TRBV20-1	TRBJ2-7	-	TGCAGTGCTACAGTGACCAATCAACCCTACGAGCAGTACTTC	CSATVTNQPYEQYF
-	TRBV5-5	TRBJ1-2	-	TGTGCCAGCAGGTTGACGGTTAACTATGGCTACACCTTC	CASRLTVNYGYTF
TRBD2	TRBV20-1	TRBJ2-7	-	TGCAGTGCTCATCGTGCGGGAGAGTCCTACGAGCAGTACTTC	CSAHRAGESYEQYF
TRBD1	TRBV5-1	TRBJ2-5	-	TGCGCCAGCAGCTTGACAGGGGTCAGGGAGACCCAGTACTTC	CASSLTGVRETQYF
TRBD1	TRBV20-1	TRBJ1-5	-	TGCAGTGCTATACAGAGTGGGGACTCAGGGGGATTGGGAATTTCTCAGCCCCAGCATTTT	CSAIQSGDSGGLGISQPQHF
TRBD1	TRBV20-1	TRBJ2-7	-	TGCAGTGCTAGAGCTGACCTTGAGCCAGGGGGACCCTACGAGCAGTACTTC	CSARADLEPGGPYEQYF
TRBD1	TRBV6-5	TRBJ1-5	-	TGTGCCAGCAGTACACGACCCCCGGACAGGGGGAGAGTTCAGCCCCAGCATTTT	CASSTRPPDRGRVQPQHF
-	TRBV20-1	TRBJ1-2	-	TGCAGTGCTAGAGATCAGGCAGGGTGGAACTATGGCTACACCTTC	CSARDQAGWNYGYTF
-	TRBV11-1	TRBJ2-3	-	TGTGCCAGCAGCTCGGGGGTGGGGGCTGGCACAGATACGCAGTATTTT	CASSSGVGAGTDTQYF
-	TRBV5-1	TRBJ2-5	few	TGCGCCAGCAGCTTGGCCGGCAGTACCCAAGAGACCCAGTACTTC	CASSLAGSTQETQYF
TRBD2	TRBV6-5	TRBJ2-7	-	TGTGCCAGCAGTTTCCAGGGAACTAGCGGCGAGCAGTACTTC	CASSFQGTSGEQYF
-	TRBV10-1	TRBJ2-5	-	TGCGCCAGCAGTCTCGGGTCGGGGAAGACCCAGTACTTC	CASSLGSGKTQYF
-	TRBV5-5	TRBJ1-2	-	TGTGCCAGCAGCTTCCCTGGTGGACTTGGCTACACCTTC	CASSFPGGLGYTF
-	TRBV7-2	TRBJ2-5	-	TGTGCCAGCAGCTTAGGGGCAGGGCTACAAGAGACCCAGTACTTC	CASSLGAGLQETQYF
-	TRBV28	TRBJ1-2	-	TGTGCCAGCAGTCCTGACAACAAGGGCGGCTACACCTTC	CASSPDNKGGYTF
TRBD1	TRBV11-1	TRBJ2-4	-	TGTGCCAGCAGCTTCCGACAGGGAATAGCCAAAAACATTCAGTACTTC	CASSFRQGIAKNIQYF
TRBD1	TRBV5-6	TRBJ1-2	-	TGTGCCAGCAGCTCACCCGGACAGGGGAGGGGCTACACCTTC	CASSSPGQGRGYTF
-	TRBV3-1	TRBJ2-5	few	TGTGCCAGCAGCCAACCAGATCTCCAAGAGACCCAGTACTTC	CASSQPDLQETQYF
TRBD1	TRBV12-3/TRBV12-4	TRBJ2-3	-	TGTGCCAGCACCTACAGGGGGGCACCAGATGCGCAGTATTTT	CASTYRGAPDAQYF